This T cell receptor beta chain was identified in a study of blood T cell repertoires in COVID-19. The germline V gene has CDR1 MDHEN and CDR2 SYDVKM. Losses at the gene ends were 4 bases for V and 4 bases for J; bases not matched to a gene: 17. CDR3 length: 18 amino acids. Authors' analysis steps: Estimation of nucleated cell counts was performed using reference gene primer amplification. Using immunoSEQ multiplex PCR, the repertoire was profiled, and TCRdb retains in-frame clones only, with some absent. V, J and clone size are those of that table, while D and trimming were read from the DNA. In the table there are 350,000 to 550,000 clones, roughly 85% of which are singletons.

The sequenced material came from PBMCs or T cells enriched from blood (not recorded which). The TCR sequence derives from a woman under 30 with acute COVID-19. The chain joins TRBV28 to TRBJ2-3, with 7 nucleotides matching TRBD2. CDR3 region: CASSSGDPWGRGADTQYF. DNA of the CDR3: TGTGCCAGCAGTTCCGGGGATCCTTGGGGACGGGGGGCAGATACGCAGTATTTT.